The entry below describes one T cell receptor (beta chain). Antigen: not known. TCRdb's copy holds only in-frame clones and misses some; the assay was immunoSEQ multiplex PCR. The repertoire holds roughly 28,000 clones, just under 75% seen once, with about 5.8% in the top ten. The entry originates in a study of immune evolution from preneoplasia to lung adenocarcinoma. Points from the study as a whole: Later-stage lesions appeared to have more T cells, more diversity, less clonality.

After pathologic assessment, macro-dissection selected premalignant or tumor cells for extraction. Sequencing used FFPE invasive lung adenocarcinoma tissue. The receptor was derived from a person in their sixties with invasive lung adenocarcinoma. Some clones in this sample may be carry-over from other donors' samples.

The CDR3 DNA sequence: TGCGCCAGCAGCTTGGTCGTGGCAGGGGGCTCTGGAAACACCATATATTTT. Translating it yields CASSLVVAGGSGNTIYF. The V and J genes are TRBV5-1 and TRBJ1-3; the match to TRBD1 covers 7 bases. This CDR3 is 17 amino acids long. The V gene's germline CDR1 is SGHRS and CDR2 YFSETQ. V lost 0 bases and J lost 0; bases outside the gene matches: 6. Based on the CDR3 plus reference TRBV5-1 and TRBJ1-3, the full variable domain is KAGVTQTPRYLIKTRGQQVTLSCSPISGHRSVSWYQQTPGQGLQFLFEYFSETQRNKGNFPGRFSGRQFSNSRSEMNVSTLELGDSALYLCASSLVVAGGSGNTIYFGEGSWLTVV.